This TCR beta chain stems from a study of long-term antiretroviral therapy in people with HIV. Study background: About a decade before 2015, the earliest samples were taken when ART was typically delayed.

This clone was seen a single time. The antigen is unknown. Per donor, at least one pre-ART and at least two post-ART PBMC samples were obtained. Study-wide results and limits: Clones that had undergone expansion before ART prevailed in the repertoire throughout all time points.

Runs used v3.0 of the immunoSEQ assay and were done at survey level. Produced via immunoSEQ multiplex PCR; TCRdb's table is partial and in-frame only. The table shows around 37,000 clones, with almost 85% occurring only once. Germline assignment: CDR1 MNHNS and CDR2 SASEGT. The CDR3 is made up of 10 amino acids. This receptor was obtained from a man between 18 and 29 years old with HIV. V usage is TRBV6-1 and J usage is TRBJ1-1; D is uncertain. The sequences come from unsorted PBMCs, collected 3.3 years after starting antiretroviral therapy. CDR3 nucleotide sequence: TGTGCGCTACAGTGGGGTGAAGCTTTCTTT. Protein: CALQWGEAFF.